Listed below are T cell receptor beta chains from one sample, sequenced in a study of blood T cell repertoires in COVID-19. Assay: immunoSEQ multiplex PCR; the TCRdb copy retains only in-frame clones and omits some. The repertoire includes approximately 100,000 clones, about 85% of them detected once, and 2.1% sits in the top ten. Sample: peripheral blood. The receptors derive from a human donor in a cohort sampled during active COVID-19. CDR3s include the opening cysteine and the closing phenylalanine or tryptophan. D genes are given only for firm matches. Clone size is not always given. Where it is, it says once, few, many or a class for expanded clones.

CASSLKGLAGVSSYEQYF	TGTGCCAGCAGCTTAAAGGGACTAGCGGGAGTGAGCTCCTACGAGCAGTACTTC	once	TRBV7-3	TRBJ2-7	TRBD2
CASSAKTSGRSTDTQYF	TGTGCCAGCAGCGCAAAGACTAGCGGGAGGTCTACAGATACGCAGTATTTT	-	TRBV28	TRBJ2-3	TRBD2
CASSLLGRDRDTQYF	TGTGCCAGCAGTTTGCTGGGCAGAGATAGAGATACGCAGTATTTT	-	TRBV28	TRBJ2-3	-
CASSLVRSPLHF	TGTGCCAGCAGCTTAGTGCGTTCACCCCTCCACTTT	-	TRBV7-6	TRBJ1-6	-
CASGLVNSNSPLHF	TGTGCTAGTGGTTTGGTAAACAGCAATTCACCCCTCCACTTT	few	TRBV12-5	TRBJ1-6	-
CASSEAAGYTEAFF	TGTGCCAGCAGTGAAGCTGCAGGTTACACTGAAGCTTTCTTT	-	TRBV6-1	TRBJ1-1	-
CASSSQPLAGAAINEQFF	TGTGCCAGCAGCTCCCAACCCCTAGCGGGGGCCGCGATCAATGAGCAGTTCTTC	-	TRBV11-3	TRBJ2-1	TRBD2
CASSLFNGGYTF	TGTGCCAGCAGCTTGTTCAATGGCGGCTACACCTTC	once	TRBV5-8	TRBJ1-2	-
CASSLAGQGNYEQYF	TGTGCCAGCAGCTTAGCGGGACAGGGGAACTACGAGCAGTACTTC	-	TRBV7-6	TRBJ2-7	TRBD1
CASSFSGNTEAFF	TGTGCCAGCAGTTTCTCCGGGAACACTGAAGCTTTCTTT	-	TRBV9	TRBJ1-1	-
CASSLGTSGRMVKYF	TGTGCCAGCAGCCTCGGGACTAGCGGGAGGATGGTAAAATACTTC	-	TRBV3-1/TRBV3-2	TRBJ2-7	TRBD2
CASSSSQDTYYGYTF	TGTGCCAGCAGCTCTTCTCAGGACACCTACTATGGCTACACCTTC	-	TRBV7-2	TRBJ1-2	-
CASSPRWEVRREQYF	TGTGCCAGCAGCCCTCGCTGGGAGGTCCGTAGGGAGCAGTACTTC	-	TRBV7-2	TRBJ2-7	-
CASSRPGTSEQFF	TGTGCCAGTAGTAGACCCGGCACTAGCGAGCAGTTCTTC	-	TRBV19	TRBJ2-1	-
CASSLETVTQPQHF	TGTGCCAGCAGCTTAGAGACAGTGACTCAGCCCCAGCATTTT	-	TRBV7-2	TRBJ1-5	-
CASSQDGTASGANVLTF	TGTGCCAGCAGCCAAGATGGCACCGCCTCTGGGGCCAACGTCCTGACTTTC	-	TRBV4-2	TRBJ2-6	-
CASSPGTSIWAGELFF	TGTGCCAGCAGTCCCGGGACTAGCATTTGGGCCGGGGAGCTGTTTTTT	-	TRBV2	TRBJ2-2	TRBD2
CATRDRASYEQYF	TGTGCCACTCGGGACAGGGCCTCCTACGAGCAGTACTTC	-	TRBV28	TRBJ2-7	TRBD1
CASRIQGGTYEQYF	TGTGCCAGCAGGATACAGGGCGGAACCTACGAGCAGTACTTC	-	TRBV28	TRBJ2-7	-
CASGGQGVSTDTQYF	TGCGCCAGCGGGGGACAGGGGGTTTCCACAGATACGCAGTATTTT	-	TRBV10-2	TRBJ2-3	TRBD1
CASSSERGGGETQYF	TGTGCCAGCAGCTCAGAGCGGGGTGGCGGGGAGACCCAGTACTTC	-	TRBV7-2	TRBJ2-5	TRBD2
CASSPGGGNTEAFF	TGTGCCAGCTCACCAGGGGGCGGGAACACTGAAGCTTTCTTT	-	TRBV18	TRBJ1-1	-
CASSESMGLAGEYNEQFF	TGTGCCAGCAGTGAATCGATGGGACTAGCGGGGGAGTACAATGAGCAGTTCTTC	-	TRBV25-1	TRBJ2-1	TRBD2
CASSPGQGGEKLFF	TGTGCCAGCAGTCCGGGACAGGGAGGAGAAAAACTGTTTTTT	-	TRBV7-9	TRBJ1-4	TRBD1
CASSIMGGGGSPLHF	TGTGCCAGCAGTATTATGGGGGGCGGGGGGTCACCCCTCCACTTT	-	TRBV7-3	TRBJ1-6	-
CASSLKDQGGSYGYTF	TGCGCCAGCAGCTTGAAGGATCAGGGTGGCAGCTATGGCTACACCTTC	-	TRBV5-1	TRBJ1-2	-
CASSQDPAGGNEKLFF	TGTGCCAGCAGCCAAGATCCCGCAGGAGGGAATGAAAAACTGTTTTTT	few	TRBV4-2	TRBJ1-4	-
CASSQTSGTSGSTDTQYF	TGCGCCAGCAGCCAGACGTCCGGGACTAGCGGGAGCACAGATACGCAGTATTTT	-	TRBV4-1	TRBJ2-3	TRBD2
CASSQTGDRGTGELFF	TGCGCCAGCAGTCAAACCGGGGACAGGGGGACCGGGGAGCTGTTTTTT	-	TRBV23-1	TRBJ2-2	TRBD1
CASTQIEGTEAFF	TGTGCCAGTACCCAGATCGAGGGCACTGAAGCTTTCTTT	-	TRBV6-6	TRBJ1-1	-
CATSDLGAGSTDTQYF	TGTGCCACCAGTGACCTGGGGGCAGGGAGCACAGATACGCAGTATTTT	-	TRBV24-1	TRBJ2-3	-
CAISEATGNGYTF	TGTGCCATCAGTGAGGCGACAGGGAATGGCTACACCTTC	-	TRBV10-3	TRBJ1-2	TRBD1
CAASGGALHEQFF	TGTGCCGCTAGCGGGGGGGCGCTCCATGAGCAGTTCTTC	-	TRBV24-1	TRBJ2-1	TRBD2
CASSSPRLGQRRYTF	TGTGCCAGCAGTTCGCCTCGATTGGGACAACGCCGCTACACCTTC	-	TRBV28	TRBJ1-2	-
CASSQTGAAPLHF	TGTGCCAGCAGTCAGACAGGGGCGGCACCCCTCCACTTT	-	TRBV11-2	TRBJ1-6	TRBD1
CASSRYLGDEQFF	TGTGCCAGCAGCCGATACTTAGGGGATGAGCAGTTCTTC	-	TRBV5-8	TRBJ2-1	-
CAISVQVGYEQYF	TGTGCCATCAGTGTTCAGGTCGGCTACGAGCAGTACTTC	-	TRBV10-3	TRBJ2-7	-
CASSLGTSGGTDTQYF	TGTGCCAGCAGCTTGGGGACTAGCGGAGGCACAGATACGCAGTATTTT	-	TRBV7-9	TRBJ2-3	TRBD2
CASSLEGPVQGWVSYEQYF	TGTGCCAGCAGCTTAGAGGGGCCCGTACAGGGGTGGGTGTCCTACGAGCAGTACTTC	-	TRBV11-2	TRBJ2-7	TRBD1
CASSPQAHEQYF	TGTGCCAGCTCACCCCAGGCCCACGAGCAGTACTTC	-	TRBV18	TRBJ2-7	-
CASSIEYGNTIYF	TGTGCCAGTAGTATCGAGTACGGAAACACCATATATTTT	few	TRBV19	TRBJ1-3	-
CASSLTVSNQPQHF	TGTGCCAGCAGCCTGACAGTCAGCAATCAGCCCCAGCATTTT	-	TRBV4-2	TRBJ1-5	-
CASSLTGSTDTQYF	TGTGCCAGCAGCTTAACGGGAAGCACAGATACGCAGTATTTT	-	TRBV7-9	TRBJ2-3	-
CSASSLTGWATVQPQHF	TGCAGTGCTAGTTCCCTGACAGGGTGGGCAACCGTGCAGCCCCAGCATTTT	-	TRBV20-1	TRBJ1-5	TRBD1
CASSHYTGEADTQYF	TGTGCCAGCAGCCACTACACAGGGGAGGCAGATACGCAGTATTTT	-	TRBV5-8	TRBJ2-3	-